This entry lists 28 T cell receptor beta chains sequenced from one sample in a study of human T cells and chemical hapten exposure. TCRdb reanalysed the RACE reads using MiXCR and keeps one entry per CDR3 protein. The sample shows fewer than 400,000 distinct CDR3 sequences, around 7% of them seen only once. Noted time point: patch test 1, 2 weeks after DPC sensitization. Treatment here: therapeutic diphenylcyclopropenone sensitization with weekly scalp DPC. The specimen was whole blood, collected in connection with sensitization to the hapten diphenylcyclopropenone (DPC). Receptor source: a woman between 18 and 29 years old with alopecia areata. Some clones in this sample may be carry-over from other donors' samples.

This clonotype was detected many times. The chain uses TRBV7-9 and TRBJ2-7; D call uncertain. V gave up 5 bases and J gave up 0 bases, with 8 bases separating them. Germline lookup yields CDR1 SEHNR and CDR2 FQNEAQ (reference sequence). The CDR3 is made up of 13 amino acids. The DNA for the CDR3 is TGTGCCAGCAGCGCGCAGAGCTCCTACGAGCAGTACTTC. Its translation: CASSAQSSYEQYF.

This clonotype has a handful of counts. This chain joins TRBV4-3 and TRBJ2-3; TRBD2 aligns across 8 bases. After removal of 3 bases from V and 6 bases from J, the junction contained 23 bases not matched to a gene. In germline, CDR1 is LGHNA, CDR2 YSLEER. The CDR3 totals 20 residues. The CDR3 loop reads CASSHDLLGLGESVLDTQYF. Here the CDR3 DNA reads TGCGCCAGCAGCCATGACCTCCTGGGACTAGGGGAAAGTGTGTTGGATACGCAGTATTTT.

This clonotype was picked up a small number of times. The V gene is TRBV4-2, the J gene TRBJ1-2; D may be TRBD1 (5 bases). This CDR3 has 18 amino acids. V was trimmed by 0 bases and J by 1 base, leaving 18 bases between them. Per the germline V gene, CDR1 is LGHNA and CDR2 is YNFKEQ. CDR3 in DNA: TGTGCCAGCAGCCAAGATGAGGTTGCAGGGCGGGATAACTATGGCTACACCTTC. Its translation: CASSQDEVAGRDNYGYTF.

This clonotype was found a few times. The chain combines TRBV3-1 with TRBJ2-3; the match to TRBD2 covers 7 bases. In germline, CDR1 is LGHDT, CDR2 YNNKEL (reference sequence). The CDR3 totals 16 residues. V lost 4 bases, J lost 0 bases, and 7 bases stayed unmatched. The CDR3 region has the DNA TGTGCCAGCAGCCTCCCTGGAGCGGGGAGCACAGATACGCAGTATTTT. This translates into CASSLPGAGSTDTQYF.

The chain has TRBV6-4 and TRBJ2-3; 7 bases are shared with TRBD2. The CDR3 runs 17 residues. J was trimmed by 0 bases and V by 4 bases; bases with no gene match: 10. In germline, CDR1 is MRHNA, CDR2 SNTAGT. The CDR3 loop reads CASSATRGGLSTDTQYF. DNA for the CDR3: TGTGCCAGCAGTGCGACTCGCGGGGGACTGAGCACAGATACGCAGTATTTT.

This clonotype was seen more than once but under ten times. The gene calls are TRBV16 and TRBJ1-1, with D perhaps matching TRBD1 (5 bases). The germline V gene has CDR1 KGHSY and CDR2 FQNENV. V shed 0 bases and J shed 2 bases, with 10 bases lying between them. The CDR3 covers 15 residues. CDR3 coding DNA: TGTGCCAGCAGCCAATCGGTGAGGGGTAACACTGAAGCTTTCTTT. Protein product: CASSQSVRGNTEAFF.

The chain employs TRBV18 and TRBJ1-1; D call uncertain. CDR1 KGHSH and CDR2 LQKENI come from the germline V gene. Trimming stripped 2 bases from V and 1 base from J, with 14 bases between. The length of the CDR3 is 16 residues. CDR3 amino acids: CASSPYTTDTNTEAFF. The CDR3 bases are TGTGCCAGCTCACCATATACCACAGATACGAACACTGAAGCTTTCTTT.

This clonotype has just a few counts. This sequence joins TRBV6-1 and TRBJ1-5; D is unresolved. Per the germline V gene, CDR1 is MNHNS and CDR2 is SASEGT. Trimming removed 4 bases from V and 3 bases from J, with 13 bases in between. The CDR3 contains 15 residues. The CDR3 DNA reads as TGTGCCAGCAGTGTTTATGGAGGATTCAATCAGCCCCAGCATTTT. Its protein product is CASSVYGGFNQPQHF.

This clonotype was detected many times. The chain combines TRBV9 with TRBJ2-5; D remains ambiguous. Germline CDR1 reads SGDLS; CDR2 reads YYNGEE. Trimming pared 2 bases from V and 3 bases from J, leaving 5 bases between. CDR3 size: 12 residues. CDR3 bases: TGTGCCAGCAGCGTCGCCGAAGAGACCCAGTACTTC. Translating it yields CASSVAEETQYF.

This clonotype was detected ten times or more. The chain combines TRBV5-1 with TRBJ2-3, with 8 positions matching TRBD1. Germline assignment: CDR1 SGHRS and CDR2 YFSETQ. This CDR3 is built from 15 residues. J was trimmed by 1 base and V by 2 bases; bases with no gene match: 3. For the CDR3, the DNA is TGCGCCAGCAGCTTACAGACAGGGGGCACAGATACGCAGTATTTT. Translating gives CASSLQTGGTDTQYF.

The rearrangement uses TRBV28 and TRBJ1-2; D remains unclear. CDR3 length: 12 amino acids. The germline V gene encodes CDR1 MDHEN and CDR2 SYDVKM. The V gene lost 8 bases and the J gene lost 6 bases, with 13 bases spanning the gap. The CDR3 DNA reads TGTGCCAGCTCCTCTGGGATTGATGGCTACACCTTC. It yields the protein CASSSGIDGYTF.

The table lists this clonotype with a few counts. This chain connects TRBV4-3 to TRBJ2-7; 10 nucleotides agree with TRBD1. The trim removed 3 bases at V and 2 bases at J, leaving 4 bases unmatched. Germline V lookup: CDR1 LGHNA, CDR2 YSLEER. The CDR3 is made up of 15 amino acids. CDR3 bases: TGCGCCAGCAGCCAGGGACAGGGGACAGCCTACGAGCAGTACTTC. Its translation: CASSQGQGTAYEQYF.

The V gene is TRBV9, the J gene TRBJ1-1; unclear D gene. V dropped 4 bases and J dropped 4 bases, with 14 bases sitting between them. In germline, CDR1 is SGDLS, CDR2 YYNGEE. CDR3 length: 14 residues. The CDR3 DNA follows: TGTGCCAGCAGCCCGTTGACGGCGGCCACTGAAGCTTTCTTT. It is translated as CASSPLTAATEAFF.

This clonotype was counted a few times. CDR3 sequence (DNA): TGTGCCAGCAGCTTTCCATGGACAGCTCGACATGGCTACACCTTC. Translating it yields CASSFPWTARHGYTF. The gene calls are TRBV13 and TRBJ1-2, with a tentative D call TRBD1 (6 bases). CDR1 and CDR2 (germline): PRHDT, FYEKMQ (reference sequence). V lost 3 bases to trimming and J lost 6 bases, with 17 bases between them. The CDR3 runs to 15 residues. Complete variable domain (other parts from reference TRBV13 and TRBJ1-2): AAGVIQSPRHLIKEKRETATLKCYPIPRHDTVYWYQQGPGQDPQFLISFYEKMQSDKGSIPDRFSAQQFSDYHSELNMSSLELGDSALYFCASSFPWTARHGYTFGSGTRLTVV.

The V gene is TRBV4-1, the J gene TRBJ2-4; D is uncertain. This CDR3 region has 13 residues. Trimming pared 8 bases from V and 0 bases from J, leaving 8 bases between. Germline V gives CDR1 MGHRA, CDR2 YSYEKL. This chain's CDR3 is CASLGVAKNIQYF. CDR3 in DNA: TGCGCCAGCCTAGGAGTAGCCAAAAACATTCAGTACTTC.

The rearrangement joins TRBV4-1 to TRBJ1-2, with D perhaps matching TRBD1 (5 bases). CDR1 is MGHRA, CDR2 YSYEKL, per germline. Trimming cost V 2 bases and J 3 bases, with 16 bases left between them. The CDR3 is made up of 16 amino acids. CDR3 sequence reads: CASSQSQGRADYGYTF. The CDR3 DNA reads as TGCGCCAGCAGCCAAAGTCAGGGCAGGGCCGACTATGGCTACACCTTC.

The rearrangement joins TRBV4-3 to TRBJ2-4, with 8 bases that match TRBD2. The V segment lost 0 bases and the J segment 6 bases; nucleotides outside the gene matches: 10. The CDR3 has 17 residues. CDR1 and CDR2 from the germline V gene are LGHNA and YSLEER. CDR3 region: CASSQDPTGGRPNIQYF. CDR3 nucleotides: TGCGCCAGCAGCCAAGATCCTACGGGGGGGCGTCCAAACATTCAGTACTTC.

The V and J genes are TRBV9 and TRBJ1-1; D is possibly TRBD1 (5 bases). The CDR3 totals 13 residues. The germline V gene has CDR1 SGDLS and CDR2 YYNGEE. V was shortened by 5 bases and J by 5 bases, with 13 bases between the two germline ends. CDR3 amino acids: CASSEGVGTEAFF. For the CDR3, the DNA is TGTGCCAGCAGTGAAGGGGTTGGAACTGAAGCTTTCTTT.

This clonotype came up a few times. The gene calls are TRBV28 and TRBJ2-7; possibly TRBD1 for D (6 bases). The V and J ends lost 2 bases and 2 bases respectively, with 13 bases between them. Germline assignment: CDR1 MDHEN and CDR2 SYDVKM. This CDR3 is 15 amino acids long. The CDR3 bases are TGTGCCAGCAGTTTAGGGGGCGTAAAAACCTACGAGCAGTACTTC. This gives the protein CASSLGGVKTYEQYF. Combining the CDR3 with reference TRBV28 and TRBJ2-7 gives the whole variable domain DVKVTQSSRYLVKRTGEKVFLECVQDMDHENMFWYRQDPGLGLRLIYFSYDVKMKEKGDIPEGYSVSREKKERFSLILESASTNQTSMYLCASSLGGVKTYEQYFGPGTRLTVT.

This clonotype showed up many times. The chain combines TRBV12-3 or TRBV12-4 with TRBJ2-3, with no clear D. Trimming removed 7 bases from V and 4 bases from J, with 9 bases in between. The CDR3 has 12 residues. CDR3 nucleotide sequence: TGTGCCAGCAAAGGGTTGGCAGATACGCAGTATTTT. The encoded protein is CASKGLADTQYF.

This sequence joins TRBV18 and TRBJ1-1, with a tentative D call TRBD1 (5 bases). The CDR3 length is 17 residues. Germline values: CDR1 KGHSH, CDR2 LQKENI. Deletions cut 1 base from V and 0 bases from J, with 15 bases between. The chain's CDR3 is CASSPLGLDRMNTEAFF. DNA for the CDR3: TGTGCCAGCTCACCACTGGGGCTTGATCGCATGAACACTGAAGCTTTCTTT.

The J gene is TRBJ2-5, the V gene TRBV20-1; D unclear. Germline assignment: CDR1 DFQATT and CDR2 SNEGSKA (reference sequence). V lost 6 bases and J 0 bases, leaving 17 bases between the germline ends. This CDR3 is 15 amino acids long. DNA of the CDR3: TGCAGTGCCCTCAAAGTGGCCGAGTACCAAGAGACCCAGTACTTC. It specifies CSALKVAEYQETQYF.

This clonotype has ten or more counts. The CDR3 DNA reads as TGTGCCAGCAGTTCACACGGGGGGGATGAAGCTTTCTTT. Translation gives CASSSHGGDEAFF. This sequence joins TRBV6-5 and TRBJ1-1; a weak D match, TRBD1 (5 bases). The CDR3 is 13 amino acids. Germline-derived CDR1 and CDR2 are MNHEY and SVGAGI. Trimming stripped 4 bases from V and 7 bases from J, with 13 bases between.

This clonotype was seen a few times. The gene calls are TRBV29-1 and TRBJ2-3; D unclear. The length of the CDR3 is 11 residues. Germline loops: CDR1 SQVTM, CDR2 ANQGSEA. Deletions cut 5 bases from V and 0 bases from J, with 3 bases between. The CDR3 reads CSVSSTDTQYF. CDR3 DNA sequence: TGCAGCGTTTCGAGCACAGATACGCAGTATTTT.

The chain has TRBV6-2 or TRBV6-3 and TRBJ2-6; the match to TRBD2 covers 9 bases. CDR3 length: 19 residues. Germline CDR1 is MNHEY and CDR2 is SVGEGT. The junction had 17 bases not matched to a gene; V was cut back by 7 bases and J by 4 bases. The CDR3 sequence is CASTALSQRGVAGANVLTF. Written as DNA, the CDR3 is TGTGCCAGCACCGCCCTCTCTCAGCGGGGGGTAGCCGGGGCCAACGTCCTGACTTTC.

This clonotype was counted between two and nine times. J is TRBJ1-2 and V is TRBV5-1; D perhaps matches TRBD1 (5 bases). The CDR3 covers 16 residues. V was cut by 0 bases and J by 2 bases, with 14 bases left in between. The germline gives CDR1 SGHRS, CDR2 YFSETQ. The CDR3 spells CASSLGDGPRNYGYTF. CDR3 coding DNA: TGCGCCAGCAGCTTGGGGGACGGACCGAGAAACTATGGCTACACCTTC. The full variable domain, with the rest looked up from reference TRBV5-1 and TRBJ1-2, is KAGVTQTPRYLIKTRGQQVTLSCSPISGHRSVSWYQQTPGQGLQFLFEYFSETQRNKGNFPGRFSGRQFSNSRSEMNVSTLELGDSALYLCASSLGDGPRNYGYTFGSGTRLTVV.

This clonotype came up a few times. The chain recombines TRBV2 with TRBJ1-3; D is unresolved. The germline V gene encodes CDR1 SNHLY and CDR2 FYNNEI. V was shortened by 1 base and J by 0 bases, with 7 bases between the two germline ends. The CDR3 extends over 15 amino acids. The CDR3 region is CASSEGSSSGNTIYF. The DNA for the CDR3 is TGTGCCAGCAGTGAAGGGTCGAGCTCTGGAAACACCATATATTTT.

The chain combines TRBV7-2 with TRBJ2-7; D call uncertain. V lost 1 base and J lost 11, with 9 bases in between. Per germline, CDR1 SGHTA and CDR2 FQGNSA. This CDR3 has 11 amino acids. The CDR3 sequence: CASSLGAVKYF. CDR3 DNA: TGTGCCAGCAGCTTAGGGGCCGTGAAGTACTTC.